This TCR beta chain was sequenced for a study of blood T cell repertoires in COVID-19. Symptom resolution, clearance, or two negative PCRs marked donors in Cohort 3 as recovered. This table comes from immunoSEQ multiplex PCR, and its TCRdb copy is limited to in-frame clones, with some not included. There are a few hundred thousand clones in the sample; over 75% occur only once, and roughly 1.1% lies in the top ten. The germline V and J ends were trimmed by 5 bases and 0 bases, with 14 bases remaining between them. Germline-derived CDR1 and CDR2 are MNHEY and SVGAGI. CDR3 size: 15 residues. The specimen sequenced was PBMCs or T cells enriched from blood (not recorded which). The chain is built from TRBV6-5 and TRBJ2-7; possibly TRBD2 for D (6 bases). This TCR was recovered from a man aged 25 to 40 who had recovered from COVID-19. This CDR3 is CASSRMAGSSYEQYF. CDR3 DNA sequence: TGTGCCAGCAGTCGTATGGCGGGGAGCTCCTACGAGCAGTACTTC.